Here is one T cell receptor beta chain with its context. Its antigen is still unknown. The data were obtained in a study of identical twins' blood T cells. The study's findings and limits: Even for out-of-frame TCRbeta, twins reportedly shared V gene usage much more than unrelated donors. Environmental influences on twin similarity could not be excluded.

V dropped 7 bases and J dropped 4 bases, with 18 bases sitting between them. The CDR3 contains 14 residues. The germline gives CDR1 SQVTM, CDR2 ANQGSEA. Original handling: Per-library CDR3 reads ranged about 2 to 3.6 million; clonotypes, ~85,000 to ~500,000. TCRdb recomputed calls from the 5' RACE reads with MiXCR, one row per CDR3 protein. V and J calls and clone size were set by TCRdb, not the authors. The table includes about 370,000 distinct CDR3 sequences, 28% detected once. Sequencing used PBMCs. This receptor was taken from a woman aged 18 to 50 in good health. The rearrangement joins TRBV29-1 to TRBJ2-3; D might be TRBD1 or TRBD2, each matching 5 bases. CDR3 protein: CSAEGGRDADTQYF. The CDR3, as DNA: TGCAGCGCCGAGGGTGGAAGGGACGCAGATACGCAGTATTTT.